Sequencing of this TCR beta chain was carried out in a study of cytomegalovirus exposure and HLA in healthy donors. The PCR made use of 60 Vbeta and 13 Jbeta primers. Data came from immunoSEQ multiplex PCR; TCRdb stores just in-frame clones and leaves some out. Of about 220,000 clones listed, over 70% were seen once; the top ten hold 0.71%. This clone was detected only once. CDR1 is SGHTA and CDR2 is FQGNSA in the germline V gene. The ends lost 7 bases at V and 4 bases at J; junction bases unmatched: 10. The CDR3 covers 14 residues. The sequence came from a boy between 2 and 10 years old in good health and CMV-seronegative. Sequenced sample: PBMCs. The chain employs TRBV7-2 and TRBJ2-7; TRBD1 agrees at 7 bases. The CDR3 reads CASTRDRGPYEQYF. The DNA of the CDR3 is TGTGCCAGCACCCGGGACAGAGGACCTTACGAGCAGTACTTC.